This T cell receptor beta chain was identified in a study of cytomegalovirus exposure and HLA in healthy donors. On this clone itself: Its target is unknown.

Study-level results: Association of a missense DCLRE1C variant with TCR beta V- and J-gene trimming was reported in a later analysis. A previous analysis found most TCR beta V segments productive roughly 87% or roughly 30% of the time. In a later analysis, at a false discovery rate of 0.05, 15,000 to 20,000 TCR beta sequences were associated with HLA alleles. Roughly uniform sequencing depth across donors was assumed, possibly incorrectly.

60 Vbeta and 13 Jbeta primers were used in PCR. The repertoire was sequenced with immunoSEQ multiplex PCR; TCRdb's copy has only in-frame clones and lacks some. The sample lists fewer than 200,000 clones, about three quarters occurring once. The V segment lost 0 bases and the J segment 7 bases; nucleotides outside the gene matches: 8. The CDR3 is 15 residues long. Germline V CDR1 and CDR2: SGHDT, YYEEEE. The sequence was collected from a girl aged 10 to 17 in good health and CMV-seronegative. V gene TRBV5-6 combines with J gene TRBJ1-2, with 8 bases lining up with TRBD1. The sample comprised PBMCs. CDR3: CASSLESGGGTGYTF. The CDR3 nucleotides read TGTGCCAGCAGCTTGGAATCAGGGGGCGGCACTGGCTACACCTTC.